The source of this T cell receptor (beta chain) is a study of response to subunit inactivated influenza vaccine. One entry per CDR3 protein results from TCRdb running MiXCR on the RT-PCR reads. The profile shows about 240,000 distinct CDR3 sequences, about 12% of them singletons. The V end lost 5 bases, the J end lost 0 bases, and 11 bases lay between the germline ends. The CDR3 has 15 amino acids. Germline V gene data show CDR1 as LNHNV and CDR2 as YYDKDF (reference sequence). Sequenced material: non-naive T cells sorted from PBMCs, taken 14 to 15 days before vaccination. This clonotype was obtained from a man aged 45 to 65 who received an inactivated influenza vaccine. The rearrangement joins TRBV15 to TRBJ2-4; D is ambiguous. This CDR3 is CATSPQAVAKNIQYF. The CDR3 DNA sequence: TGTGCCACCAGCCCTCAGGCGGTAGCCAAAAACATTCAGTACTTC.